The next 7 T cell receptor beta chains were all read from a single sample in a study of human T cells and chemical hapten exposure. The time point: pre-sensitization, week 0. As for treatment: therapeutic diphenylcyclopropenone sensitization with weekly scalp DPC. TCRdb used MiXCR to reprocess the RACE reads, holding one entry per CDR3 protein. This sample carries a few hundred thousand distinct CDR3 sequences, 5.5% of them seen once, and the ten largest clones take about 8.2%. Here the sequenced sample was whole blood, taken in connection with sensitization to the hapten diphenylcyclopropenone (DPC). The receptors here all came from a woman in her late teens or twenties with alopecia areata. Some clones in this sample may be carry-over from other donors' samples.

This chain uses TRBV3-1 with TRBJ2-3; TRBD1 or TRBD2 may be the D gene (5 bases each). Germline V gene data show CDR1 as LGHDT and CDR2 as YNNKEL (reference sequence). V gave up 0 bases and J gave up 2 bases, with 12 bases separating them. This CDR3 has 16 amino acids. The chain's CDR3 is CASSQDWGISTDTQYF. The CDR3 DNA reads TGTGCCAGCAGCCAAGATTGGGGGATATCCACAGATACGCAGTATTTT.

This clonotype came up a few times. The chain has TRBV7-9 and TRBJ2-7; no clear D gene. This CDR3 is built from 11 residues. CDR1 and CDR2 (germline): SEHNR, FQNEAQ (reference sequence). The V gene lost 6 bases and the J gene lost 4 bases, with 7 bases spanning the gap. The CDR3 is CASSPVYEQYF. The CDR3 DNA is TGTGCCAGCAGTCCAGTATACGAGCAGTACTTC.

The gene calls are TRBV20-1 and TRBJ1-3; D remains unclear. Trimming took off 0 bases at V and 7 bases at J, with 7 bases between the two ends. The CDR3 is made up of 12 amino acids. Germline V CDR1 and CDR2: DFQATT, SNEGSKA (reference sequence). In DNA form, the CDR3 reads TGCAGTGCTAGAGATGAGGAGAACACCATATATTTT. It codes for CSARDEENTIYF.

This clonotype showed up many times. This chain joins TRBV5-6 and TRBJ1-2; D not certain. Trimming cost V 0 bases and J 4 bases, with 10 bases left between them. The CDR3 totals 14 residues. Germline assignment: CDR1 SGHDT and CDR2 YYEEEE. CDR3 DNA: TGTGCCAGCAGCTTGGTTTCAGGAGGCTATGGCTACACCTTC. Protein sequence: CASSLVSGGYGYTF.

This clonotype was picked up a small number of times. The chain carries TRBV4-3 and TRBJ2-3; D call uncertain. Between the trimmed V and J ends, which lost 5 bases and 2 bases, there was a span of 17 bases. Germline values: CDR1 LGHNA, CDR2 YSLEER. This CDR3 is built from 16 residues. CDR3 protein: CASSSRNTINTDTQYF. The CDR3 DNA reads TGCGCCAGCAGCTCAAGGAATACAATCAACACAGATACGCAGTATTTT.

This clonotype was seen ten or more times. The genes are TRBV6-5 and TRBJ2-7, with 11 bases aligning to TRBD2. The V gene end was trimmed by 4 bases and the J gene end by 2 bases; junction bases not matched to a gene: 4. CDR3 length: 15 residues. Looked up from germline, CDR1 is MNHEY and CDR2 is SVGAGI. CDR3 region: CASSSSGGSTYEQYF. The CDR3 region has the DNA TGTGCCAGCAGTTCTAGCGGGGGGTCTACCTACGAGCAGTACTTC.

Many counts were recorded for this clonotype. This chain connects TRBV11-2 to TRBJ1-1; 7 nucleotides agree with TRBD1. The CDR3 runs to 14 residues. The V gene end was trimmed by 5 bases and the J gene end by 2 bases; junction bases not matched to a gene: 5. CDR1 SGHAT and CDR2 FQNNGV come from the germline V gene. Here the CDR3 reads CASSPDRVNTEAFF. The CDR3 bases are TGTGCCAGCAGCCCAGACAGGGTTAACACTGAAGCTTTCTTT. Together with reference TRBV11-2 and TRBJ1-1, the CDR3 gives the full variable domain: EAGVAQSPRYKIIEKRQSVAFWCNPISGHATLYWYQQILGQGPKLLIQFQNNGVVDDSQLPKDRFSAERLKGVDSTLKIQPAKLEDSAVYLCASSPDRVNTEAFFGQGTRLTVV.